The 2 T cell receptor beta chains reported below all come from one sample, sequenced in a study of cytomegalovirus exposure and HLA in healthy donors. Researchers ran the PCR with 60 Vbeta and 13 Jbeta primers. Some clones are missing from TCRdb's copy, which holds only in-frame ones; the method was immunoSEQ multiplex PCR. This sample yields more than 150,000 clones, of which over 80% are seen a single time; approximately 1.5% belongs to the top ten. The sequencing input was PBMCs. Every receptor here comes from a woman between 18 and 30 years old in good health and CMV-seronegative.

This rearrangement joins TRBV4-1 to TRBJ2-3; D is possibly TRBD2 (7 bases). Germline CDR1 is MGHRA and CDR2 is YSYEKL. Trimming took off 4 bases at V and 3 bases at J, with 20 bases between the two ends. CDR3 length equals 17 residues. The CDR3 here is CASSPRGRAKGTDTQYF. The CDR3 nucleotides are TGCGCCAGCAGCCCTAGGGGGAGGGCAAAGGGGACAGATACGCAGTATTTT.

The chain links TRBV9 to TRBJ2-1, with 9 bases fitting TRBD2. CDR3 size: 16 residues. Germline CDR1 reads SGDLS; CDR2 reads YYNGEE. The V gene end was trimmed by 4 bases and the J gene end by 2 bases; junction bases not matched to a gene: 7. CDR3 bases: TGTGCCAGCAGCCCCCATCTAGCGGGGCCCTACAATGAGCAGTTCTTC. This gives the protein CASSPHLAGPYNEQFF.